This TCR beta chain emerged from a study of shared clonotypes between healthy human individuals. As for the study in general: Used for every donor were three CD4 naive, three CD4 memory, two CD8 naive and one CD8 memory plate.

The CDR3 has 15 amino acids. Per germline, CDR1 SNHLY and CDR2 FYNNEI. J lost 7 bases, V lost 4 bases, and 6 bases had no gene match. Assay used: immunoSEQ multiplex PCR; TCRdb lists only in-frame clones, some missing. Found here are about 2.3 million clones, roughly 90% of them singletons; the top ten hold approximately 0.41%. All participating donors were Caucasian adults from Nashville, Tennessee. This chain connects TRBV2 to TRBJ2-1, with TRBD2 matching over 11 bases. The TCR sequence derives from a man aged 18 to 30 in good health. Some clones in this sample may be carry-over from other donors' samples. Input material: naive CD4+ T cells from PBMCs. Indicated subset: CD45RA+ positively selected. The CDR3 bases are TGTGCCAGCAGTGGGACTAGCGGGCCCTTAAATGAGCAGTTCTTC. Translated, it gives CASSGTSGPLNEQFF.